This note documents a single T cell receptor beta chain sequence. The sample is drawn from a study of radiotherapy plus CTLA-4 blockade in lung cancer. Here immunoSEQ multiplex PCR was the method, and the copy in TCRdb shows in-frame clones only, minus some. Among 30,000 or so clones listed, 60% to 75% were seen once. CDR1 is SNHLY, CDR2 FYNNEI, per germline. The length of the CDR3 is 14 residues. Trimming at V came to 8 bases and at J to 2 bases, leaving 6 bases not matched to a gene. Sequencing was performed on peripheral blood, taken from a patient treated with radiotherapy plus ipilimumab. The source is a human donor with non-small cell lung cancer whose response to radiotherapy plus ipilimumab could not be evaluated. The chain has TRBV2 and TRBJ2-7, with 10 positions matching TRBD1. The CDR3 here is CASREGTGAYEQYF. In DNA form, the CDR3 reads TGTGCCAGCCGGGAGGGGACAGGGGCCTACGAGCAGTACTTC.